The 28 T cell receptor beta chains listed next were all sequenced from one sample in a study of cytomegalovirus exposure and HLA in healthy donors. 60 Vbeta and 13 Jbeta primers were used in PCR. The protocol was immunoSEQ multiplex PCR, while the TCRdb copy is restricted to in-frame clones and leaves out a portion. In the table there are some 130,000 clones, approximately 80% of which are singletons. The sample comprised PBMCs. The receptors here all came from a woman between 45 and 60 years old in good health and CMV-seropositive.

Only one count was recorded for this clone. The chain carries TRBV5-6 and TRBJ2-1; 10 nucleotides line up with TRBD2. V lost 3 bases to trimming and J lost 3 bases; unmatched junction nucleotides: 6. The germline CDR1 and CDR2 sequences are SGHDT and YYEEEE. CDR3 length: 16 residues. CDR3 amino acids: CASSSDSGGRYNEQFF. For the CDR3, the DNA is TGTGCCAGCAGCTCGGATAGCGGGGGGCGCTACAATGAGCAGTTCTTC.

The chain has TRBV11-2 and TRBJ1-5; 10 nucleotides line up with TRBD1. Trimming at V came to 5 bases and at J to 7 bases, leaving 5 bases not matched to a gene. CDR1 is SGHAT, CDR2 FQNNGV, per germline. The CDR3 runs 14 residues. The CDR3 DNA is TGTGCCAGCAGCCAAGACAGGGGGCAACAGCCCCAGCATTTT. Translated: CASSQDRGQQPQHF.

The chain carries TRBV4-2 and TRBJ1-6; the D is unclear. Per the germline V gene, CDR1 is LGHNA and CDR2 is YNFKEQ. The V end was cut by 0 bases, the J end by 12 bases, with 9 bases between. The CDR3 length is 13 residues. This chain's CDR3 is CASSQDHGEPLHF. CDR3 bases: TGTGCCAGCAGCCAAGATCACGGAGAACCCCTCCACTTT.

V usage is TRBV9 and J usage is TRBJ1-6; TRBD1 agrees at 9 bases. Losses at the gene ends were 3 bases for V and 6 bases for J; bases not matched to a gene: 4. The CDR3 is 15 residues long. Germline V lookup: CDR1 SGDLS, CDR2 YYNGEE. CDR3 in DNA: TGTGCCAGCAGCGGGCTGACAGGGGGTAATTCACCCCTCCACTTT. Translation: CASSGLTGGNSPLHF.

The V call is TRBV5-1, the J call TRBJ2-7; 11 bases match TRBD2. The length of the CDR3 is 15 residues. V lost 1 base and J lost 6; bases outside the gene matches: 6. Germline-derived CDR1 and CDR2 are SGHRS and YFSETQ. The CDR3 region has the DNA TGCGCCAGCAGCTTGTATCCCGGGACTAGCGGCGAGCAGTACTTC. It yields the protein CASSLYPGTSGEQYF.

CDR3 sequence: CASSGLVLTDTQYF. Here the CDR3 DNA reads TGTGCCAGCAGCGGACTAGTCCTCACAGATACGCAGTATTTT. The chain carries TRBV7-9 and TRBJ2-3; 7 bases are shared with TRBD2. Trimming removed 5 bases from V and 2 bases from J; junction bases left unmatched: 4. The CDR3 length is 14 residues. CDR1 and CDR2 from the germline V gene are SEHNR and FQNEAQ (reference sequence).

The chain is built from TRBV5-1 and TRBJ2-5, with TRBD2 matching over 9 bases. This CDR3 comprises 17 residues. The V segment lost 4 bases and the J segment 1 base; nucleotides outside the gene matches: 11. Germline V CDR1 and CDR2: SGHRS, YFSETQ. The CDR3 sequence is CASSPGGLAGFQETQYF. The CDR3 DNA reads TGCGCCAGCAGCCCCGGTGGTCTAGCGGGGTTCCAAGAGACCCAGTACTTC.

V gene TRBV28 combines with J gene TRBJ2-7, with D unclear. The V gene lost 3 bases and the J gene lost 2 bases, with 8 bases spanning the gap. CDR3 length: 13 residues. Germline CDR1 MDHEN, CDR2 SYDVKM. This CDR3 reads CASSFARTYEQYF. The CDR3 bases are TGTGCCAGCAGTTTCGCCAGGACCTACGAGCAGTACTTC.

This chain links TRBV28 with TRBJ1-6; D ambiguous. This CDR3 has 14 amino acids. Germline CDR1 and CDR2: MDHEN and SYDVKM. The V end lost 7 bases, the J end lost 0 bases, and 7 bases lay between the germline ends. The CDR3 sequence is CASIPGSYNSPLHF. The DNA for the CDR3 is TGTGCCAGCATCCCCGGCTCCTATAATTCACCCCTCCACTTT.

The rearrangement links TRBV18 to TRBJ1-1; 9 bases agree with TRBD1. Unmatched junction bases numbered 7, after V lost 1 base and J lost 10 bases. CDR3 size: 14 residues. Germline CDR1 and CDR2: KGHSH and LQKENI. This chain's CDR3 is CASSPRGQGTGAFF. CDR3 sequence (DNA): TGTGCCAGCTCACCACGTGGACAGGGGACCGGAGCTTTCTTT.

This rearrangement joins TRBV7-9 to TRBJ1-4; 9 nucleotides line up with TRBD1. Germline V gene lookup returns CDR1 SEHNR and CDR2 FQNEAQ (reference sequence). This CDR3 has 16 amino acids. V was pared by 1 base and J by 2 bases, with 2 bases of the junction left unmatched. The chain's CDR3 is CASSLGTGATNEKLFF. As DNA, the CDR3 is TGTGCCAGCAGCTTAGGGACAGGGGCGACTAATGAAAAACTGTTTTTT.

The chain has TRBV7-6 and TRBJ1-4; D gene uncertain. V was shortened by 6 bases and J by 10 bases, with 15 bases between the two germline ends. The CDR3 loop spans 13 amino acids. Per germline, CDR1 SGHVS and CDR2 FNYEAQ. The CDR3 loop reads CASSPVTDGKLFF. Here the CDR3 DNA reads TGTGCCAGCAGTCCCGTGACTGATGGAAAACTGTTTTTT.

Concerning this clone: The germline gene is not matched at one end of the junction; a read error may be the cause. The chain employs TRBV30 and TRBJ1-4; possible D gene TRBD1, 5 bases. This CDR3 comprises 13 residues. Germline V gene lookup returns CDR1 GTSNPN and CDR2 SVGIG (reference sequence). The CDR3 here is CAWSQGRNAKLFF. The CDR3 nucleotides are TGTGCCTGGAGTCAGGGCCGTAATGCAAAACTGTTTTTT.

The chain has TRBV5-4 and TRBJ2-7, with a tentative D call TRBD1 (5 bases). Germline CDR1 is SGHNT and CDR2 is YYREEE (reference sequence). This CDR3 region has 14 residues. Trimming cost V 1 base and J 0 bases, with 8 bases left between them. The CDR3 sequence is CASSLQGSSYEQYF. As DNA, the CDR3 is TGTGCCAGCAGCTTGCAGGGTTCCTCCTACGAGCAGTACTTC.

V is TRBV4-2 and J is TRBJ2-7, with 9 positions matching TRBD2. Germline CDR1 and CDR2: LGHNA and YNFKEQ. The V gene end was trimmed by 2 bases and the J gene end by 1 base; junction bases not matched to a gene: 6. The CDR3 sequence is 16 residues long. CDR3 bases: TGTGCCAGCAGCCAACCTTCTAGCGGGGTATCCTACGAGCAGTACTTC. It is translated as CASSQPSSGVSYEQYF.

This sequence joins TRBV27 and TRBJ2-1; D is perhaps TRBD2 (5 bases). This CDR3 is 15 amino acids long. Germline V gene lookup returns CDR1 MNHEY and CDR2 SMNVEV (reference sequence). V was clipped by 8 bases and J by 5 bases, with 19 bases between them. The CDR3 DNA reads as TGTGCCAGCGGATCCTCGGCAGCGGCCCACAATGAGCAGTTCTTC. Translation: CASGSSAAAHNEQFF.

The chain joins TRBV10-3 to TRBJ1-1, with 9 positions matching TRBD1. Germline assignment: CDR1 ENHRY and CDR2 SYGVKD. The CDR3 runs 12 residues. The ends lost 10 bases at V and 5 bases at J; junction bases unmatched: 5. CDR3 in amino acids: CATTGGITEAFF. CDR3 nucleotide sequence: TGTGCCACGACAGGGGGTATAACTGAAGCTTTCTTT.

This chain joins TRBV28 and TRBJ1-5, with TRBD1 matching over 8 bases. CDR3 length: 14 residues. Germline lookup yields CDR1 MDHEN and CDR2 SYDVKM. Losses at the gene ends were 4 bases for V and 7 bases for J; bases not matched to a gene: 6. In DNA form, the CDR3 reads TGTGCCAGCAGTTGGACAGGGAATGGGCAGCCCCAGCATTTT. It specifies CASSWTGNGQPQHF.

The J gene is TRBJ2-3, the V gene TRBV2; no firm D call. CDR1 is SNHLY and CDR2 is FYNNEI in the germline V gene. The CDR3 runs 12 residues. The V and J ends lost 4 bases and 3 bases respectively, with 5 bases between them. CDR3 nucleotide sequence: TGTGCCAGCAGTGTCTTAACAGATACGCAGTATTTT. Translating it yields CASSVLTDTQYF.

The gene calls are TRBV2 and TRBJ1-5, with 12 bases lining up with TRBD1. With 7 bases clipped from V and 4 bases from J, the junction kept 5 bases outside the gene matches. The germline gives CDR1 SNHLY, CDR2 FYNNEI. CDR3 length equals 15 residues. DNA for the CDR3: TGTGCCAGCAACAGGGACAGGGGGCTAAATCAGCCCCAGCATTTT. This encodes CASNRDRGLNQPQHF.

The CDR3 is CASQGNGNQPQHF. The CDR3 nucleotides read TGCGCCAGCCAGGGGAATGGCAATCAGCCCCAGCATTTT. The rearrangement joins TRBV10-1 to TRBJ1-5; tentative D call: TRBD1 (6 bases). The CDR3 spans 13 residues. Trimming pared 8 bases from V and 2 bases from J, leaving 10 bases between. Germline CDR1 and CDR2: WNHNN and SYGVQD (reference sequence).

This chain connects TRBV7-2 to TRBJ2-3, with a tentative D call TRBD2 (6 bases). Germline V gene lookup returns CDR1 SGHTA and CDR2 FQGNSA. The V end lost 2 bases, the J end lost 4 bases, and 13 bases lay between the germline ends. The CDR3 contains 15 residues. CDR3 sequence reads: CASSLLRGGPDTQYF. The CDR3 nucleotides are TGTGCCAGCAGCTTACTTCGGGGAGGCCCAGATACGCAGTATTTT.

The gene calls are TRBV6-1 and TRBJ1-5; tentative D call: TRBD1 (6 bases). The CDR3 has 14 amino acids. The germline gives CDR1 MNHNS, CDR2 SASEGT. CDR3 in amino acids: CAPSAGQHNQPQHF. The CDR3 DNA is TGTGCACCTTCGGCCGGACAGCACAATCAGCCCCAGCATTTT.

The V call is TRBV28, the J call TRBJ2-7; 10 positions agree with TRBD1. Per the germline V gene, CDR1 is MDHEN and CDR2 is SYDVKM. The CDR3 extends over 16 amino acids. Unmatched junction bases numbered 14, after V lost 6 bases and J lost 6 bases. CDR3 DNA sequence: TGTGCCAGCAGCTACCCGGGACAGGGGATGAGTAGCGAGCAGTACTTC. This gives the protein CASSYPGQGMSSEQYF.

This clone was observed a few times. The chain recombines TRBV6-1 with TRBJ1-5; no clear D gene. The CDR3 covers 17 residues. Trimming stripped 1 base from V and 6 bases from J, with 19 bases between. Per germline, CDR1 MNHNS and CDR2 SASEGT. The CDR3 region is CASSEEKPGLGSQPQHF. For the CDR3, the DNA is TGTGCCAGCAGTGAAGAAAAACCGGGTTTGGGGAGTCAGCCCCAGCATTTT.

V gene TRBV5-1 combines with J gene TRBJ1-2; unclear D gene. Trimming pared 0 bases from V and 5 bases from J, leaving 8 bases between. Germline CDR1 is SGHRS and CDR2 is YFSETQ. The CDR3 length is 13 residues. The CDR3 is CASSLGQDYGYTF. In DNA form, the CDR3 reads TGCGCCAGCAGCTTGGGGCAGGATTATGGCTACACCTTC.

The chain is built from TRBV28 and TRBJ2-1; no firm D call. V was trimmed by 2 bases and J by 12 bases, leaving 8 bases between them. Germline V gene lookup returns CDR1 MDHEN and CDR2 SYDVKM. This CDR3 has 11 amino acids. The CDR3, as DNA: TGTGCCAGCAGTTTAGGGCCCCTGCAGTTCTTC. Translation: CASSLGPLQFF.

The J gene is TRBJ1-1, the V gene TRBV5-1; 10 bases are a match to TRBD1. CDR1 and CDR2 from the germline V gene are SGHRS and YFSETQ. The CDR3 totals 15 residues. V shed 1 base and J 11 bases; nucleotides not matched to a gene: 11. The CDR3 reads CASSLRPGTGEAAFF. The CDR3 region has the DNA TGCGCCAGCAGCTTGCGTCCCGGGACAGGGGAGGCGGCTTTCTTT.